The clone carrying this T cell receptor beta chain was recorded a few times. These data originate in a study of blood T cell repertoires in COVID-19. In the original workflow: Reference gene primers were amplified, and this amplification served to estimate nucleated cell counts. The data were produced by immunoSEQ multiplex PCR, yet TCRdb's version contains in-frame clones alone and is incomplete. D and trimming were read from the DNA, whereas the V and J calls and clone size are those reported in that table. The table lists 250,000 to 300,000 clones, roughly 88% of them singletons. Study members were between roughly 18 and 90 years old and lived in roughly 24 US regions. Resolution of symptoms, clearance, or two negative PCRs was present in recovered Cohort 3 donors. The V end was cut by 3 bases, the J end by 4 bases, with 9 bases between. This CDR3 has 13 amino acids. The germline V gene encodes CDR1 MGHRA and CDR2 YSYEKL.

This sequence was found in a woman in her forties or fifties who had recovered from COVID-19. Sequencing was done on a sample of PBMCs or T cells enriched from blood (not recorded which). V and J are TRBV4-1 and TRBJ1-2; possible D gene TRBD1, 6 bases. CDR3 sequence (DNA): TGCGCCAGCAGCCAGAAGACAGGCTATGGCTACACCTTC. This encodes CASSQKTGYGYTF.